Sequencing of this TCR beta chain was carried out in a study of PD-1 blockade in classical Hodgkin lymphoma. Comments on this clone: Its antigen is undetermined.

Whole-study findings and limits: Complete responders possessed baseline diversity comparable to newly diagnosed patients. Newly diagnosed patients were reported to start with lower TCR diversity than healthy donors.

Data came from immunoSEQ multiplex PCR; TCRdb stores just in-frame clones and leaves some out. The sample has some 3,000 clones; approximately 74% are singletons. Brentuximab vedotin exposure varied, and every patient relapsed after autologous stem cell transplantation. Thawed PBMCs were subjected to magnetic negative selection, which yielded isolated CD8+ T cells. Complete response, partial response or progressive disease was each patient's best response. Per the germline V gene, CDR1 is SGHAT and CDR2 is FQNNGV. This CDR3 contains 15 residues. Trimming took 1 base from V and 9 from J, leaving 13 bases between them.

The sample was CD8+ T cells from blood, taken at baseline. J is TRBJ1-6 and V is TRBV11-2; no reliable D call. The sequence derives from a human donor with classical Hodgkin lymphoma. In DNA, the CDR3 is TGTGCCAGCAGCTTAGCCCCTTCGGGGAGTTCACCCCTCCACTTT. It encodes CASSLAPSGSSPLHF.